The 26 T cell receptor beta chains below come from one sample, sequenced in a study of blood T cell repertoires in COVID-19. Using immunoSEQ multiplex PCR, the repertoire was profiled, and TCRdb retains in-frame clones only, with some absent. The sample yields 150,000 to 200,000 clones, around 88% seen once. Sequenced sample: peripheral blood. These receptors were taken from a woman in her 30s with acute or convalescent COVID-19.

The table lists this clone with a count of one. V is TRBV2 and J is TRBJ2-6; weak D call: TRBD1 (6 bases). The V and J ends lost 10 bases and 0 bases respectively, with 19 bases between them. CDR1 and CDR2 (germline): SNHLY, FYNNEI. CDR3 length equals 17 residues. The CDR3 nucleotides read TGTGCCACGCAGGGGCGACGAATAAGCTCTGGGGCCAACGTCCTGACTTTC. Translated: CATQGRRISSGANVLTF.

V and J are TRBV12-3 or TRBV12-4 and TRBJ1-6; unclear D gene. CDR3 length: 13 amino acids. V lost 3 bases to trimming and J lost 6 bases, with 6 bases between them. Here the CDR3 reads CASSFNSNSPLHF. In DNA form, the CDR3 reads TGTGCCAGCAGTTTCAACAGTAATTCACCCCTCCACTTT.

The chain is built from TRBV7-6 and TRBJ2-7; 12 bases align to TRBD2. J was trimmed by 6 bases and V by 2 bases; bases with no gene match: 8. The germline CDR1 and CDR2 sequences are SGHVS and FNYEAQ. The CDR3 has 16 amino acids. Written as DNA, the CDR3 is TGTGCCAGCAGCTTAACCCAGACTAGCGGGAGTAGCGAGCAGTACTTC. Residues: CASSLTQTSGSSEQYF.

The chain is built from TRBV7-2 and TRBJ2-7; 7 bases align to TRBD2. V was pared by 5 bases and J by 1 base, with 5 bases of the junction left unmatched. Germline V gene data show CDR1 as SGHTA and CDR2 as FQGNSA. CDR3 length: 14 residues. CDR3 sequence reads: CASSISGSSYEQYF. CDR3 in DNA: TGTGCCAGCAGCATTAGCGGGTCATCCTACGAGCAGTACTTC.

The chain uses TRBV7-9 and TRBJ1-1; no clear D gene. The CDR3 extends over 14 amino acids. Germline V lookup: CDR1 SEHNR, CDR2 FQNEAQ (reference sequence). Trimming left V 6 bases short and J 1 base short, with 12 bases between. In nucleotides, the CDR3 is TGTGCCAGCAGATTATCTCCAGGGAACACTGAAGCTTTCTTT. The encoded protein is CASRLSPGNTEAFF.

J is TRBJ2-1 and V is TRBV28, with TRBD1 identical over 9 bases. The V segment lost 5 bases and the J segment 4 bases; nucleotides outside the gene matches: 21. Germline lookup yields CDR1 MDHEN and CDR2 SYDVKM. CDR3 size: 20 residues. The CDR3 DNA sequence: TGTGCCAGCAGTGGGGGGACAGGGCGCGTCAAATCCACGAAATACAATGAGCAGTTCTTC. As protein: CASSGGTGRVKSTKYNEQFF.

J is TRBJ2-3 and V is TRBV19; the D is unclear. CDR3 length equals 13 residues. CDR1 is LNHDA, CDR2 SQIVND, per germline (reference sequence). V lost 3 bases and J lost 3, with 7 bases in between. The CDR3 bases are TGTGCCAGTAGTATTCGAGATACAGATACGCAGTATTTT. This gives the protein CASSIRDTDTQYF.

A single count supports this clone. V is TRBV30 and J is TRBJ2-5; D is perhaps TRBD2 (6 bases). Germline V gene data show CDR1 as GTSNPN and CDR2 as SVGIG (reference sequence). Trimming removed 2 bases at V and 5 bases at J, with 12 bases between. CDR3 size: 13 residues. As DNA, the CDR3 is TGTGCCTGGAGTTGGGGGGACGGGGAGACCCAGTACTTC. Amino acid sequence: CAWSWGDGETQYF.

The V gene is TRBV28, the J gene TRBJ1-1; D unresolved. The CDR3 consists of 13 residues. Germline V gene sequence: CDR1 MDHEN, CDR2 SYDVKM. Trimming removed 5 bases from V and 6 bases from J, with 13 bases in between. DNA of the CDR3: TGTGCCAGCAGTCGTGGAGGAGTTGCTGAAGCTTTCTTT. It specifies CASSRGGVAEAFF.

This clone was detected only a few times. The V and J genes are TRBV19 and TRBJ1-1; D is perhaps TRBD1 (6 bases). This CDR3 has 15 residues. V was pared by 6 bases and J by 3 bases, with 17 bases between. Germline values: CDR1 LNHDA, CDR2 SQIVND (reference sequence). The CDR3 loop reads CASRGAFAHHTEAFF. The CDR3, as DNA: TGTGCCAGTAGGGGGGCCTTTGCCCACCACACTGAAGCTTTCTTT.

A single count supports this clone. This chain links TRBV11-2 with TRBJ1-5; D gene uncertain. Trimming took off 3 bases at V and 9 bases at J, with 9 bases between the two ends. Germline values: CDR1 SGHAT, CDR2 FQNNGV. The CDR3 has 12 amino acids. CDR3 nucleotide sequence: TGTGCCAGCAGCTTCCAGAGAGGGCCCCAGCATTTT. Its translation is CASSFQRGPQHF. Complete variable domain (other parts from reference TRBV11-2 and TRBJ1-5): EAGVAQSPRYKIIEKRQSVAFWCNPISGHATLYWYQQILGQGPKLLIQFQNNGVVDDSQLPKDRFSAERLKGVDSTLKIQPAKLEDSAVYLCASSFQRGPQHFGDGTRLSIL.

The chain carries TRBV18 and TRBJ2-1, with 10 bases lining up with TRBD2. After removal of 2 bases from V and 8 bases from J, the junction contained 6 bases not matched to a gene. Germline V CDR1 and CDR2: KGHSH, LQKENI. This CDR3 has 15 residues. CDR3: CASSPASGSSYEQFF. The DNA for the CDR3 is TGTGCCAGCTCACCAGCTAGCGGGAGTTCTTATGAGCAGTTCTTC.

The chain joins TRBV5-4 to TRBJ1-2, with D tentatively TRBD1 (5 bases). Germline CDR1 SGHNT, CDR2 YYREEE (reference sequence). The ends were cut back, 0 bases at V and 1 base at J, with 13 bases in the middle. The CDR3 consists of 16 residues. CDR3 DNA: TGTGCCAGCAGCTTGGAGGCAGGGTTTGGTAACTATGGCTACACCTTC. Translating gives CASSLEAGFGNYGYTF. Full variable domain (missing parts from reference TRBV5-4 and TRBJ1-2): ETGVTQSPTHLIKTRGQQVTLRCSSQSGHNTVSWYQQALGQGPQFIFQYYREEENGRGNFPPRFSGLQFPNYSSELNVNALELDDSALYLCASSLEAGFGNYGYTFGSGTRLTVV.

The V gene is TRBV3-1 (or the pseudogene TRBV3-2), the J gene TRBJ2-2; 8 positions match TRBD2. Germline CDR1 is LGHDT and CDR2 is YNNKEL (reference sequence). Losses at the gene ends were 7 bases for V and 4 bases for J; bases not matched to a gene: 5. The CDR3 is 14 residues long. The CDR3 DNA is TGTGCCAGCACACTAGCGGCCTCCACCGGGGAGCTGTTTTTT. Translating gives CASTLAASTGELFF.

This chain uses TRBV7-2 with TRBJ2-7; D is perhaps TRBD2 (5 bases). This CDR3 contains 15 residues. V dropped 0 bases and J dropped 2 bases, with 11 bases sitting between them. Germline V gene sequence: CDR1 SGHTA, CDR2 FQGNSA. The CDR3 DNA reads as TGTGCCAGCAGCTTAGCGCGGGCTAGCCCCTACGAGCAGTACTTC. Translation gives CASSLARASPYEQYF.

CDR3 amino acids: CASSQEERTNTGELFF. The CDR3 DNA is TGTGCCAGCAGCCAAGAAGAGCGGACGAACACCGGGGAGCTGTTTTTT. The chain combines TRBV4-2 with TRBJ2-2, with D possibly TRBD2 on 5 matching bases. Trimming shortened V by 0 bases and J by 0 bases, and 8 bases separated the two germline ends. The CDR3 is made up of 16 amino acids. The germline V gene encodes CDR1 LGHNA and CDR2 YNFKEQ.

This sequence joins TRBV5-4 and TRBJ2-1; D might be TRBD2 (6 bases). Germline values: CDR1 SGHNT, CDR2 YYREEE (reference sequence). V was trimmed by 4 bases and J by 10 bases, leaving 12 bases between them. The CDR3 spans 12 residues. For the CDR3, the DNA is TGTGCCAGCAGCGATAGCGGCCAAGAGCAGTTCTTC. Its protein product is CASSDSGQEQFF.

CDR3 in amino acids: CASSSGQFPNEQFF. Written as DNA, the CDR3 is TGCGCCAGCAGCTCGGGACAGTTTCCCAATGAGCAGTTCTTC. This sequence joins TRBV5-1 and TRBJ2-1; 7 bases fit TRBD1. J lost 6 bases, V lost 3 bases, and 6 bases had no gene match. The CDR3 is made up of 14 amino acids. Per the germline V gene, CDR1 is SGHRS and CDR2 is YFSETQ.

This chain uses TRBV9 with TRBJ2-5, with a tentative D call TRBD2 (6 bases). Germline-derived CDR1 and CDR2 are SGDLS and YYNGEE. CDR3 size: 14 residues. V shed 3 bases and J shed 7 bases, with 16 bases lying between them. CDR3 sequence: CASSGGTHPGTQYF. The CDR3 region has the DNA TGTGCCAGCAGCGGCGGGACCCATCCCGGGACCCAGTACTTC.

This clone was counted a single time. The chain has TRBV9 and TRBJ1-5; tentative D call: TRBD1 (5 bases). With 1 base removed from V and 4 bases from J, the gap between germline ends came to 6 bases. CDR1 is SGDLS, CDR2 YYNGEE, per germline. The CDR3 length is 13 residues. The chain's CDR3 is CASSVQGNQPQHF. The CDR3 DNA reads TGTGCCAGCAGCGTACAGGGTAATCAGCCCCAGCATTTT.

The chain couples TRBV3-1 (or the pseudogene TRBV3-2) to TRBJ1-2; 9 positions agree with TRBD1. Germline V lookup: CDR1 LGHDT, CDR2 YNNKEL (reference sequence). The CDR3 totals 13 residues. V shed 6 bases and J 8 bases; nucleotides not matched to a gene: 7. The CDR3 here is CASRQQGAWGYTF. The CDR3 bases are TGTGCCAGCAGGCAACAGGGGGCGTGGGGCTACACCTTC.

The count of this clone is one. The chain carries TRBV6-5 and TRBJ1-3; weak D call: TRBD1 (5 bases). This CDR3 comprises 13 residues. Germline V gives CDR1 MNHEY, CDR2 SVGAGI. The V gene lost 6 bases and the J gene lost 3 bases, with 9 bases spanning the gap. The CDR3 region has the DNA TGTGCCAGCAGCTCAGGGTTTGGAAACACCATATATTTT. Translating it yields CASSSGFGNTIYF.

The chain combines TRBV11-2 with TRBJ2-1; possible D gene TRBD1, 5 bases. The CDR3 is 11 amino acids. CDR1 is SGHAT and CDR2 is FQNNGV in the germline V gene. Trimming took 5 bases from V and 8 from J, leaving 7 bases between them. CDR3 nucleotides: TGTGCCAGCAGCCCCAGGGATGAGCAGTTCTTC. Translating gives CASSPRDEQFF.

The gene calls are TRBV20-1 and TRBJ2-4; no reliable D call. The CDR3 sequence is 11 residues long. The V end lost 3 bases, the J end lost 6 bases, and 6 bases lay between the germline ends. Germline V lookup: CDR1 DFQATT, CDR2 SNEGSKA (reference sequence). Here the CDR3 DNA reads TGCAGTGCTAGGCGCGGAAACATTCAGTACTTC. Its protein product is CSARRGNIQYF.

This clone was observed once. V and J are TRBV7-9 and TRBJ2-3, with D unclear. V was shortened by 5 bases and J by 0 bases, with 12 bases between the two germline ends. Germline V lookup: CDR1 SEHNR, CDR2 FQNEAQ (reference sequence). This CDR3 comprises 15 residues. The CDR3 region is CASSHQVFSTDTQYF. CDR3 DNA: TGTGCCAGCAGCCACCAGGTCTTTAGCACAGATACGCAGTATTTT.

The gene calls are TRBV10-3 and TRBJ2-1; a weak D match, TRBD2 (6 bases). This CDR3 has 12 residues. The V gene lost 11 bases and the J gene lost 8 bases, with 16 bases spanning the gap. Per germline, CDR1 ENHRY and CDR2 SYGVKD. The CDR3 sequence is CASRGPGYEQFF. The CDR3 DNA is TGTGCCTCGCGGGGCCCTGGTTATGAGCAGTTCTTC.